One TCR beta chain is described in this entry. In its sample, this clone was seen a few times. It lacks a known antigen. The sample holds no much larger clone one base away, and base qualities are not on file. To identify antigen-specific CD4+ T cell clonotypes by their expansion, the ViraFEST assay first stimulated PBMC with viral peptide pools and then applied TCR sequencing. After about 10 days of culture, CD4+ T cells were isolated with the EasySep CD4+ T cell isolation kit. Healthy vaccine recipients had no prior SARS-CoV-2 infection, confirmed by negative nucleocapsid antibodies before and after vaccination. Each well held two million PBMC cultured in IMDM containing approximately 5.3% human AB serum, around 10 IU/ml IL-2 and gentamicin, along with 10 ug/ml peptides. Half of the culture medium was replaced with fresh IL-2-containing medium on days 3 and 7. Unless noted otherwise, every peptide stimulation condition was cultured in triplicate wells. Using Ficoll-Paque Plus gradient centrifugation, PBMC were separated from whole blood and then either used fresh or cryopreserved at -140C. The spike proteins of SARS-CoV-2 and of the common cold coronaviruses HCoV-NL63, HCoV-OC43 and HCoV-229E were spanned by overlapping peptide pools. The QIAamp micro DNA kit was used to extract genomic DNA from the cultured CD4+ T cells.

Receptor amplification or capture employed the immunoSEQ multiplex PCR assay. TCR beta CDR3 sequencing was performed on DNA from the cultured, isolated CD4+ T cells. The original methods were these. Non-productive TCR sequences were removed and reads were trimmed to the CDR3 region, keeping CDR3s of at least 7 amino acids. Antigen-specific clonotypes were identified using the MANAFEST web app by comparison of expansion in peptide wells against reference cultures. For clones to be considered positive, expansion at FDR<0.05 versus reference and all other wells, an odds ratio above 5, and a frequency above 0.1% in two replicate wells were required. Clonotypes significantly expanded in SARS-CoV-2 spike wells and in at least one common cold coronavirus spike condition were defined as cross-reactive. Levenshtein distance calculated with the stringdist R package was used to assess CDR3 similarity, and unrooted trees were constructed with ape in R 3.6.1. As stored in TCRdb, this immuneACCESS dataset retains in-frame rearrangements with V and J assigned. A fraction of the clones does not appear; measured against another copy, unresolved V genes explain less than half of the discrepancy, and the remainder lacks a known reason. D and trimming were read from the DNA, whereas the V and J calls and clone size are those reported in that table. The sample table lists some 41,000 clones, about 60% of them with a count of one. The ten largest clones take up approximately 15% of the sample.

The source of the sample is a study of vaccination effects on CD4 cells after COVID-19 (dated by TCRdb to between 2021 and 2022). The study in broad terms: Two doses of either the BNT162b2 or the mRNA-1273 mRNA SARS-CoV-2 vaccine were administered to participants. A total of 10 COVID-19 convalescent patients and a handful of SARS-CoV-2-naive healthy vaccine recipients were included in the full study. SARS-CoV-2 spike-specific CD4+ TCR repertoires were compared before and after mRNA vaccination in COVID-19 convalescent patients and in infection-naive vaccine recipients. Cultures from other donors in the study were sequenced with the Oncomine TCR Beta short-read assay on an Illumina iSeq 100. On the study overall, not on this receptor specifically: Limitations of the study were the small number of convalescent patients and the absence of early post-infection timepoints. Clones induced by infection and clones induced by vaccination both contracted markedly at late timepoints after vaccination, which fits with T cell responses waning over time. In healthy vaccine recipients, vaccine-induced clones were almost all SARS-CoV-2 mono-reactive, with only 1 of 255 cross-reactive with common cold coronaviruses.

V sheds 5 bases and J sheds 0 bases, leaving 11 bases between their ends. Taken from the germline V gene, the CDR1 and CDR2 loops are MNHEY and SVGAGI. From the cysteine through the phenylalanine, the CDR3 covers 14 amino acids. Only CDR3 DNA remains: 42 bases, in frame from the first base. The V and J genes are TRBV6-5 and TRBJ2-7; possibly the D gene is TRBD1, per 6 matching bases. The sequencing used CD4+ T cells from PBMCs cultured with HCoV-OC43 spike peptides, collected before COVID-19 vaccination. The label giving this sample's cell subset or site can be read as: HCoV-OC43 spike overlapping peptide pool stimulation. The clonotype comes from a human donor who received a COVID-19 vaccine. The nucleotides are TGTGCCAGCAGTCTGGACAGACTCTCCTACGAGCAGTACTTC. This codes for CASSLDRLSYEQYF.